The 24 T cell receptor beta chains below were found in one sample sequenced in a study of blood T cell repertoires in COVID-19. Sequencing used immunoSEQ multiplex PCR; TCRdb keeps in-frame clones, though not all of them. The table records a few hundred thousand clones, around 90% of them present only once. Sequenced input: peripheral blood. The source of these receptors is an older man with acute or convalescent COVID-19.

This chain connects TRBV19 to TRBJ1-1, with TRBD1 matching over 8 bases. V shed 6 bases, J shed 4 bases, and the junction held 10 bases outside the gene matches. Germline-derived CDR1 and CDR2 are LNHDA and SQIVND (reference sequence). CDR3 length: 15 residues. CDR3 DNA sequence: TGTGCCAGTAGCACTAGACAGGGGAAGATCACTGAAGCTTTCTTT. It translates to CASSTRQGKITEAFF.

The CDR3 is CASSLVLAGRVQFF. The CDR3 region has the DNA TGTGCCAGCAGCTTAGTTCTAGCCGGGAGGGTTCAGTTCTTC. The J gene is TRBJ2-1, the V gene TRBV7-8, with 8 positions matching TRBD2. The CDR3 has 14 amino acids. V was clipped by 1 base and J by 13 bases; unmatched bases: 9. The germline gives CDR1 SGHVS, CDR2 FQNEAQ.

This chain links TRBV9 with TRBJ2-1; TRBD1 aligns across 8 bases. The CDR3 is 15 amino acids. Germline-derived CDR1 and CDR2 are SGDLS and YYNGEE. V dropped 3 bases and J dropped 1; count of bases not matched to a gene: 3. This CDR3 reads CASSEQGESYNEQFF. The CDR3 bases are TGTGCCAGCAGCGAACAGGGGGAATCCTACAATGAGCAGTTCTTC.

J is TRBJ2-1 and V is TRBV18; 9 positions agree with TRBD1. The CDR3 length is 15 residues. Germline V gives CDR1 KGHSH, CDR2 LQKENI. V lost 3 bases to trimming and J lost 7 bases; unmatched junction nucleotides: 7. In nucleotides, the CDR3 is TGTGCCAGCTCACCCGGGACAGGGTCGACGAATGAGCAGTTCTTC. The encoded protein is CASSPGTGSTNEQFF.

This chain connects TRBV6-5 to TRBJ1-1; TRBD1 agrees at 7 bases. Germline V gives CDR1 MNHEY, CDR2 SVGAGI. V lost 6 bases to trimming and J lost 5 bases; unmatched junction nucleotides: 9. The CDR3 length is 14 residues. The CDR3: CASSSPGGTTEAFF. In nucleotides, the CDR3 is TGTGCCAGCAGCAGCCCAGGGGGTACGACTGAAGCTTTCTTT.

J is TRBJ2-1 and V is TRBV5-1; 8 positions agree with TRBD1. Per the germline V gene, CDR1 is SGHRS and CDR2 is YFSETQ. Unmatched junction bases numbered 4, after V lost 2 bases and J lost 3 bases. The CDR3 sequence is 15 residues long. The CDR3 sequence is CASSFTGGHYNEQFF. CDR3 bases: TGCGCCAGCAGCTTTACAGGGGGACACTACAATGAGCAGTTCTTC.

This clone was seen once. This chain uses TRBV7-3 with TRBJ2-1; 9 bases match TRBD1. The germline gives CDR1 SGHTA, CDR2 FQGTGA. Trimming at V came to 9 bases and at J to 8 bases, leaving 8 bases not matched to a gene. CDR3 length: 13 amino acids. CDR3 nucleotide sequence: TGTGCCAGTTCCCGGGACAGGGCCCATGAGCAGTTCTTC. Amino acid sequence: CASSRDRAHEQFF.

The CDR3 DNA follows: TGTGCCAGCAGCGAACAGGGCTACGAGCAGTACTTC. It encodes CASSEQGYEQYF. This sequence joins TRBV14 and TRBJ2-7; tentatively, D is TRBD1 (6 bases). Germline values: CDR1 SGHDN, CDR2 FVKESK. Trimming cost V 5 bases and J 3 bases, with 8 bases left between them. The CDR3 loop spans 12 amino acids.

This chain joins TRBV28 and TRBJ2-1; 8 bases fit TRBD2. Germline loops: CDR1 MDHEN, CDR2 SYDVKM. Trimming cost V 6 bases and J 9 bases; bases outside gene matches: 10. The CDR3 has 14 amino acids. The DNA of the CDR3 is TGTGCCAGCAGCCTTCGGGGGGGGCGCCCTGAGCAGTTCTTC. Amino acids: CASSLRGGRPEQFF.

V usage is TRBV7-3 and J usage is TRBJ2-1; D uncertain. Germline loops: CDR1 SGHTA, CDR2 FQGTGA. The CDR3 is 14 amino acids. Trimming removed 5 bases from V and 3 bases from J, with 11 bases in between. The CDR3 is CASSPSANYNEQFF. In DNA form, the CDR3 reads TGTGCCAGCAGCCCCAGCGCTAACTACAATGAGCAGTTCTTC.

This rearrangement joins TRBV4-3 to TRBJ2-7; weak D call: TRBD2 (6 bases). V lost 1 base, J lost 5 bases, and 18 bases lay in between. Germline assignment: CDR1 LGHNA and CDR2 YSLEER. The CDR3 loop spans 16 amino acids. The CDR3 loop reads CASSQGIGHGGNEQYF. The CDR3 nucleotides read TGCGCCAGCAGCCAAGGGATCGGACACGGGGGAAACGAGCAGTACTTC.

The J gene is TRBJ1-2, the V gene TRBV14; 11 nucleotides align to TRBD1. J gave up 8 bases and V 4 bases, and 9 bases lay outside the gene matches. Germline-derived CDR1 and CDR2 are SGHDN and FVKESK. This CDR3 is built from 15 residues. Written as DNA, the CDR3 is TGTGCCAGCAGCCGAGCCGGGACAGGGGGGAACGGCTACACCTTC. It codes for CASSRAGTGGNGYTF. The whole variable domain, remainder taken from reference TRBV14 and TRBJ1-2, is EAGVTQFPSHSVIEKGQTVTLRCDPISGHDNLYWYRRVMGKEIKFLLHFVKESKQDESGMPNNRFLAERTGGTYSTLKVQPAELEDSGVYFCASSRAGTGGNGYTFGSGTRLTVV.

The rearrangement uses TRBV27 and TRBJ2-3; 11 bases are shared with TRBD2. The ends lost 4 bases at V and 2 bases at J; junction bases unmatched: 2. Germline V gene lookup returns CDR1 MNHEY and CDR2 SMNVEV (reference sequence). The CDR3 loop spans 15 amino acids. CDR3 sequence (DNA): TGTGCCAGCAGTTATAGCGGGAGGGCCACAGATACGCAGTATTTT. Translated: CASSYSGRATDTQYF.

The V call is TRBV19, the J call TRBJ2-7, with 8 bases aligning to TRBD2. Germline V gene data show CDR1 as LNHDA and CDR2 as SQIVND (reference sequence). The junction had 7 bases not matched to a gene; V was cut back by 9 bases and J by 3 bases. CDR3 length equals 13 residues. The DNA of the CDR3 is TGTGCCAGCACCCTCAGCGGGAGCTACGAGCAGTACTTC. Its protein product is CASTLSGSYEQYF.

This clone has more than one count but fewer than ten. J is TRBJ2-7 and V is TRBV7-9; a possible D gene is TRBD1 (6 bases). V gave up 1 base and J gave up 2 bases, with 9 bases separating them. Germline V lookup: CDR1 SEHNR, CDR2 FQNEAQ (reference sequence). The CDR3 is 14 residues long. In DNA form, the CDR3 reads TGTGCCAGCAGCTTAGGGCAGGGGACCTACGAGCAGTACTTC. Protein: CASSLGQGTYEQYF.

V gene TRBV14 combines with J gene TRBJ1-2; D is ambiguous. Germline CDR1 SGHDN, CDR2 FVKESK. The CDR3 consists of 13 residues. V was pared by 0 bases and J by 4 bases, with 6 bases between. CDR3 DNA: TGTGCCAGCAGCCAAGATCTCCGCTATGGCTACACCTTC. Its translation: CASSQDLRYGYTF.

The V gene is TRBV7-2, the J gene TRBJ2-5; 9 bases map to TRBD1. Per the germline V gene, CDR1 is SGHTA and CDR2 is FQGNSA. CDR3 length: 18 residues. V trimming: 6 bases; J trimming: 0 bases; junction bases outside the gene matches: 14. The DNA of the CDR3 is TGTGCCAGCAGAGAACTGGGACAGGGCGTGAAGTACCAAGAGACCCAGTACTTC. Its protein is CASRELGQGVKYQETQYF.

This clone was seen only a few times. The rearrangement links TRBV21-1 to TRBJ1-1; the table gives TRBD1 as D, unverified against the DNA. TRBV21-1 is a pseudogene locus. This CDR3 has 15 amino acids. The DNA of the CDR3 is TGTGCCAGCAGCAACATTCACCCAGGGTACACTGAAGCTTTCTTT. This encodes CASSNIHPGYTEAFF.

This clone was counted once. This sequence joins TRBV19 and TRBJ1-5, with 7 bases that match TRBD1. Germline assignment: CDR1 LNHDA and CDR2 SQIVND (reference sequence). The CDR3 covers 18 residues. V was pared by 2 bases and J by 2 bases, with 12 bases of the junction left unmatched. CDR3 nucleotides: TGTGCCAGTAGTATAACCCGGGCAGGGGGAAGGGGCAATCAGCCCCAGCATTTT. Amino acid sequence: CASSITRAGGRGNQPQHF.

This clone has more than one count but fewer than ten. V gene TRBV27 combines with J gene TRBJ1-1; D is ambiguous. From germline, CDR1 is MNHEY and CDR2 SMNVEV (reference sequence). The CDR3 is 15 amino acids. V gave up 3 bases and J gave up 2 bases, with 13 bases separating them. CDR3 nucleotide sequence: TGTGCCAGCAGTTTTCACAGCCCGAGCAACACTGAAGCTTTCTTT. Translated, it gives CASSFHSPSNTEAFF.

The chain recombines TRBV9 with TRBJ2-5, with D maybe TRBD2 (6 bases). Trimming shortened V by 3 bases and J by 5 bases, and 17 bases separated the two germline ends. This CDR3 region has 15 residues. Germline V lookup: CDR1 SGDLS, CDR2 YYNGEE. DNA of the CDR3: TGTGCCAGCAGCGACCAGCCGGGAGTAGGCGAGACCCAGTACTTC. This encodes CASSDQPGVGETQYF.

This clone has at least ten counts. The chain has TRBV7-2 and TRBJ2-7; D might be TRBD2 (5 bases). Germline CDR1 and CDR2: SGHTA and FQGNSA. The CDR3 is 15 amino acids. The V and J ends lost 4 bases and 3 bases respectively, with 16 bases between them. CDR3: CASSSSPRPDYEQYF. As DNA, the CDR3 is TGTGCCAGCAGCTCTAGCCCACGACCCGACTACGAGCAGTACTTC.

This chain joins TRBV14 and TRBJ2-2, with 8 nucleotides matching TRBD2. Germline V lookup: CDR1 SGHDN, CDR2 FVKESK. The V and J ends lost 3 bases and 14 bases, in that order; junction bases with no gene match: 2. This CDR3 has 11 amino acids. The CDR3 nucleotides read TGTGCCAGCAGCCAGGGACTAGACCTGTTTTTT. Translation: CASSQGLDLFF. Supplemented by reference TRBV14 and TRBJ2-2, the full variable domain reads EAGVTQFPSHSVIEKGQTVTLRCDPISGHDNLYWYRRVMGKEIKFLLHFVKESKQDESGMPNNRFLAERTGGTYSTLKVQPAELEDSGVYFCASSQGLDLFFGEGSRLTVL.

V is TRBV7-9 and J is TRBJ1-4; D remains unclear. Germline CDR1 reads SEHNR; CDR2 reads FQNEAQ (reference sequence). Trimming stripped 5 bases from V and 10 bases from J, with 20 bases between. This CDR3 spans 15 amino acids. The CDR3 bases are TGTGCCAGCAGCCTGCCCGCGATCCGAGAGGGAAAACTGTTTTTT. Translated: CASSLPAIREGKLFF.